This entry lists 8 T cell receptor beta chains sequenced from one sample in a study of Ad26.COV2.S vaccination and SARS-CoV-2 variants. Method: immunoSEQ multiplex PCR; TCRdb's copy keeps in-frame clones and lacks some. In the table there are more than 400,000 clones, 92% of which are singletons. Described treatment: around 19 received Ad26.COV2.S at low or high dose, single or two shots; 5 received placebo; per-sample allocation not given. The samples date from day 63 after the first vaccine or placebo injection. This specimen consisted of peripheral blood, obtained in a trial of Ad26.COV2.S vaccine versus placebo. These receptors all stem from a person aged 18 to 65 who received the Ad26.COV2.S COVID-19 vaccine or a placebo.

The rearrangement joins TRBV18 to TRBJ2-3; 8 nucleotides align to TRBD2. The CDR3 covers 16 residues. CDR1 and CDR2 from the germline V gene are KGHSH and LQKENI. The trim removed 1 base at V and 1 base at J, leaving 4 bases unmatched. CDR3 sequence: CASSPRTAGGTDTQYF. For the CDR3, the DNA is TGTGCCAGCTCACCACGTACAGCGGGGGGCACAGATACGCAGTATTTT.

This clone was observed a few times. V and J are TRBV9 and TRBJ1-2; the match to TRBD1 covers 8 bases. This CDR3 spans 17 amino acids. Germline CDR1 and CDR2: SGDLS and YYNGEE. J gave up 2 bases and V 0 bases, and 9 bases lay outside the gene matches. The CDR3 region is CASSVAPDRGANYGYTF. The CDR3 nucleotides read TGTGCCAGCAGCGTAGCCCCCGACAGGGGCGCAAACTATGGCTACACCTTC. The whole variable domain, filled in from reference TRBV9 and TRBJ1-2, reads DSGVTQTPKHLITATGQRVTLRCSPRSGDLSVYWYQQSLDQGLQFLIQYYNGEERAKGNILERFSAQQFPDLHSELNLSSLELGDSALYFCASSVAPDRGANYGYTFGSGTRLTVV.

In DNA form, the CDR3 reads TGTGCCTGGAGCGCGCCGGGACAGGGATTCAACAACTATGGCTACACCTTC. It yields the protein CAWSAPGQGFNNYGYTF. The chain joins TRBV30 to TRBJ1-2; 9 bases match TRBD1. Germline CDR1 and CDR2: GTSNPN and SVGIG (reference sequence). The CDR3 is made up of 17 amino acids. With 3 bases clipped from V and 2 bases from J, the junction kept 13 bases outside the gene matches.

The genes are TRBV19 and TRBJ2-1; D is ambiguous. The CDR3 length is 14 residues. Per the germline V gene, CDR1 is LNHDA and CDR2 is SQIVND (reference sequence). The ends were cut back, 6 bases at V and 5 bases at J, with 14 bases in the middle. The CDR3 reads CASRYRALHNEQFF. The CDR3 bases are TGTGCCAGTAGATACCGAGCGCTGCACAATGAGCAGTTCTTC. The variable domain in full, with the rest retrieved from reference TRBV19 and TRBJ2-1, is DGGITQSPKYLFRKEGQNVTLSCEQNLNHDAMYWYRQDPGQGLRLIYYSQIVNDFQKGDIAEGYSVSREKKESFPLTVTSAQKNPTAFYLCASRYRALHNEQFFGPGTRLTVL.

This sequence joins TRBV10-1 and TRBJ1-4; D ambiguous. This CDR3 region has 14 residues. Per the germline V gene, CDR1 is WNHNN and CDR2 is SYGVQD (reference sequence). V was cut by 2 bases and J by 4 bases, with 8 bases left in between. The CDR3: CASSEGGINEKLFF. Here the CDR3 DNA reads TGCGCCAGCAGTGAGGGCGGCATTAATGAAAAACTGTTTTTT.

The chain recombines TRBV6-1 with TRBJ1-5, with 7 bases fitting TRBD1. Germline assignment: CDR1 MNHNS and CDR2 SASEGT. Losses at the gene ends were 2 bases for V and 0 bases for J; bases not matched to a gene: 16. CDR3 length equals 20 residues. The CDR3 region has the DNA TGTGCCAGCAGTGAAATTATAACAGGGGCTACCCGTTATAGCAATCAGCCCCAGCATTTT. It translates to CASSEIITGATRYSNQPQHF.

The chain couples TRBV5-1 to TRBJ2-2; D not certain. Germline CDR1 SGHRS, CDR2 YFSETQ. Trimming took off 0 bases at V and 1 base at J, with 19 bases between the two ends. The CDR3 is 19 residues long. The CDR3 sequence: CASSLDLEDLDQNTGELFF. DNA of the CDR3: TGCGCCAGCAGCTTGGACTTGGAAGACCTTGACCAGAACACCGGGGAGCTGTTTTTT.

Comments on this clone: Other DNA sequences in the sample encode the same CDR3. J is TRBJ1-3 and V is TRBV28; 8 bases line up with TRBD1. J gave up 2 bases and V 5 bases, and 2 bases lay outside the gene matches. The V gene's germline CDR1 is MDHEN and CDR2 SYDVKM. The CDR3 contains 14 residues. CDR3 sequence reads: CASSLDRAGNTIYF. Here the CDR3 DNA reads TGTGCCAGCAGTCTGGACAGGGCTGGAAACACCATATATTTT.